Following are 28 T cell receptor beta chains from one sample sequenced in a study of radiotherapy plus CTLA-4 blockade in lung cancer. Libraries were prepared by immunoSEQ multiplex PCR; TCRdb keeps only in-frame clonotypes and omits some of them. The repertoire holds roughly 90,000 clones, with 72% as singletons. Sequenced material: peripheral blood, taken from a patient treated with radiotherapy plus ipilimumab. Source of these receptors: a human donor with non-small cell lung cancer that progressed on radiotherapy plus ipilimumab.

This clone was seen just once. The rearrangement joins TRBV7-8 to TRBJ1-2, with TRBD1 matching over 9 bases. This CDR3 is 18 amino acids long. Germline V CDR1 and CDR2: SGHVS, FQNEAQ. After removal of 4 bases from V and 2 bases from J, the junction contained 14 bases not matched to a gene. CDR3 bases: TGTGCCAGCAGCTGGGGGGGGACAGGGAGCGGGAGCAACTATGGCTACACCTTC. Its protein product is CASSWGGTGSGSNYGYTF. Based on the CDR3 plus reference TRBV7-8 and TRBJ1-2, the full variable domain is GAGVSQSPRYKVAKRGQDVALRCDPISGHVSLFWYQQALGQGPEFLTYFQNEAQLDKSGLPSDRFFAERPEGSVSTLKIQRTQQEDSAVYLCASSWGGTGSGSNYGYTFGSGTRLTVV.

In this sample, this clone turned up once. CDR3 protein: CATSRSRNPGDEQFF. The CDR3 DNA sequence: TGTGCCACCAGCAGATCGCGCAACCCCGGGGACGAGCAGTTCTTC. The genes are TRBV15 and TRBJ2-1; TRBD1 or TRBD2 may be the D gene (5 bases each). Trimming cost V 2 bases and J 10 bases, with 18 bases left between them. CDR1 and CDR2 from the germline V gene are LNHNV and YYDKDF (reference sequence). The CDR3 is 15 residues long.

V is TRBV9 and J is TRBJ2-1; D perhaps matches TRBD2 (7 bases). CDR1 and CDR2 from the germline V gene are SGDLS and YYNGEE. The V end lost 6 bases, the J end lost 4 bases, and 17 bases lay between the germline ends. The CDR3 consists of 15 residues. CDR3 in DNA: TGTGCCAGCACGCGAGGGGGGGAGAATTACAATGAGCAGTTCTTC. Amino acids: CASTRGGENYNEQFF.

The rearrangement links TRBV5-4 to TRBJ2-3; the match to TRBD2 covers 12 bases. The CDR3 contains 16 residues. With 4 bases clipped from V and 2 bases from J, the junction kept 5 bases outside the gene matches. CDR1 and CDR2 (germline): SGHNT, YYREEE (reference sequence). DNA of the CDR3: TGTGCCAGCAGCAAGACTAGCGGGGGATTCACAGATACGCAGTATTTT. This gives the protein CASSKTSGGFTDTQYF. The entire variable domain, with the rest obtained from reference TRBV5-4 and TRBJ2-3, is as follows: ETGVTQSPTHLIKTRGQQVTLRCSSQSGHNTVSWYQQALGQGPQFIFQYYREEENGRGNFPPRFSGLQFPNYSSELNVNALELDDSALYLCASSKTSGGFTDTQYFGPGTRLTVL.

This clone was seen more than once but under ten times. The chain is built from TRBV6-1 and TRBJ2-3, with D tentatively TRBD1 or TRBD2 (5 bases each). V shed 6 bases and J shed 5 bases, with 18 bases lying between them. The CDR3 extends over 15 amino acids. The germline gives CDR1 MNHNS, CDR2 SASEGT. This chain's CDR3 is CASRKRGSFRDTQYF. In DNA form, the CDR3 reads TGTGCCAGCAGAAAGAGGGGCTCTTTCCGAGATACGCAGTATTTT.

This clone was seen only a few times. This chain links TRBV28 with TRBJ1-1, with TRBD1 as a possible D gene (6 bases). The CDR3 consists of 14 residues. In germline, CDR1 is MDHEN, CDR2 SYDVKM. V was pared by 4 bases and J by 1 base, with 10 bases between. The CDR3 nucleotides are TGTGCCAGCAGTTCCCCAGGGGAGAACACTGAAGCTTTCTTT. Residues: CASSSPGENTEAFF.

This clone was observed a few times. The CDR3 sequence is CASSARKETQYF. CDR3 bases: TGTGCCAGCAGTGCCCGTAAAGAGACCCAGTACTTC. The chain recombines TRBV6-5 with TRBJ2-5, with D unresolved. The CDR3 length is 12 residues. Between the trimmed V and J ends, which lost 5 bases and 3 bases, there was a span of 7 bases. Germline CDR1 is MNHEY and CDR2 is SVGAGI.

The V gene is TRBV5-1, the J gene TRBJ2-7; TRBD2 aligns across 12 bases. J lost 2 bases, V lost 4 bases, and 4 bases had no gene match. The CDR3 is 15 residues long. Germline V gene sequence: CDR1 SGHRS, CDR2 YFSETQ. The CDR3 protein is CASSLTSGGTYEQYF. In nucleotides, the CDR3 is TGCGCCAGCAGCCTGACTAGCGGGGGAACCTACGAGCAGTACTTC.

In this sample, this clone turned up many times. This rearrangement joins TRBV9 to TRBJ1-1; TRBD1 aligns across 7 bases. CDR1 SGDLS and CDR2 YYNGEE come from the germline V gene. The CDR3 has 16 amino acids. Trimming removed 3 bases from V and 2 bases from J; junction bases left unmatched: 10. The CDR3 sequence is CASSEREGASNTEAFF. The CDR3 nucleotides are TGTGCCAGCAGCGAAAGGGAGGGGGCCTCCAACACTGAAGCTTTCTTT.

V and J are TRBV10-1 and TRBJ2-7; no clear D. CDR1 and CDR2 (germline): WNHNN, SYGVQD (reference sequence). The CDR3 consists of 10 residues. V was pared by 7 bases and J by 7 bases, with 8 bases between. As DNA, the CDR3 is TGCGCCAGCATCACCCTGGAGCAGTACTTC. Translating it yields CASITLEQYF.

The genes are TRBV6-5 and TRBJ1-1, with D unclear. The CDR3 has 12 residues. Trimming cost V 9 bases and J 4 bases, with 12 bases left between them. Germline CDR1 is MNHEY and CDR2 is SVGAGI. CDR3 loop: CASKQSGTEAFF. CDR3 nucleotides: TGTGCCAGTAAACAGAGTGGCACTGAAGCTTTCTTT.

This chain joins TRBV5-4 and TRBJ2-2; no clear D gene. The ends were cut back, 4 bases at V and 7 bases at J, with 8 bases in the middle. CDR1 is SGHNT, CDR2 YYREEE, per germline (reference sequence). The CDR3 covers 12 residues. In nucleotides, the CDR3 is TGTGCCAGCAGCCCAAAGGACGGGGAGCTGTTTTTT. It encodes CASSPKDGELFF.

This clone was counted a few times. This chain links TRBV9 with TRBJ2-7; 8 bases line up with TRBD1. V shed 2 bases and J 2 bases; nucleotides not matched to a gene: 3. CDR1 and CDR2 from the germline V gene are SGDLS and YYNGEE. CDR3 size: 14 residues. CDR3 DNA: TGTGCCAGCAGCGTGGAACAGGGGGCCTACGAGCAGTACTTC. Its protein is CASSVEQGAYEQYF.

The table lists this clone with a few counts. This chain links TRBV4-1 with TRBJ2-7; 7 bases are a match to TRBD1. With V trimmed by 5 bases and J by 2 bases, 6 bases remained unmatched. Per germline, CDR1 MGHRA and CDR2 YSYEKL. This CDR3 has 14 amino acids. For the CDR3, the DNA is TGCGCCAGCAGCGATTACAGGGGCCCCTACGAGCAGTACTTC. This codes for CASSDYRGPYEQYF.

V and J are TRBV4-2 and TRBJ1-2; 9 bases map to TRBD1. This CDR3 comprises 16 residues. Germline trimming cut 0 bases from V and 8 bases from J; bases unmatched to any gene: 10. Germline V CDR1 and CDR2: LGHNA, YNFKEQ. The CDR3 DNA follows: TGTGCCAGCAGCCAAGAAATGGACAGGGGACGCGGAGGCTACACCTTC. This gives the protein CASSQEMDRGRGGYTF.

The chain recombines TRBV11-2 with TRBJ1-5; TRBD1 might be the D (5 bases). This CDR3 has 13 residues. Germline V gene data show CDR1 as SGHAT and CDR2 as FQNNGV. Trimming took 5 bases from V and 1 from J, leaving 6 bases between them. The CDR3 DNA is TGTGCCAGCAGCCGGGGGAGCAATCAGCCCCAGCATTTT. Translated, it gives CASSRGSNQPQHF.

This clone was detected only a few times. V gene TRBV7-6 combines with J gene TRBJ1-6, with D uncertain. Germline V gene sequence: CDR1 SGHVS, CDR2 FNYEAQ. This CDR3 contains 15 residues. The V end was cut by 3 bases, the J end by 10 bases, with 16 bases between. The CDR3: CASSLRSRERSPLHF. As DNA, the CDR3 is TGTGCCAGCAGCTTGCGGAGTCGGGAAAGGTCACCCCTCCACTTT.

This clone occurred once. The rearrangement joins TRBV12-5 to TRBJ2-3, with 9 positions matching TRBD2. Trimming at V came to 5 bases and at J to 6 bases, leaving 24 bases not matched to a gene. CDR3 length: 20 residues. Germline assignment: CDR1 LGHNT and CDR2 FRNRAP. CDR3 residues: CASGPKGGLAEQVGGDTQYF. As DNA, the CDR3 is TGTGCTAGTGGTCCCAAGGGGGGACTAGCTGAACAAGTCGGAGGGGATACGCAGTATTTT.

In this sample, this clone turned up a few times. The genes are TRBV28 and TRBJ2-1; D call uncertain. V was cut by 2 bases and J by 4 bases, with 12 bases left in between. This CDR3 region has 15 residues. Germline V gene lookup returns CDR1 MDHEN and CDR2 SYDVKM. CDR3 protein: CASSLTLSAYNEQFF. For the CDR3, the DNA is TGTGCCAGCAGTTTAACTTTATCGGCTTACAATGAGCAGTTCTTC.

The gene calls are TRBV4-2 and TRBJ1-2, with unresolved D. This CDR3 comprises 15 residues. Trimming took off 0 bases at V and 5 bases at J, with 13 bases between the two ends. Germline loops: CDR1 LGHNA, CDR2 YNFKEQ. The CDR3, as DNA: TGTGCCAGCAGCCAAGATGCGATTAACACTTATGGCTACACCTTC. Translated: CASSQDAINTYGYTF.

The chain couples TRBV5-1 to TRBJ1-1; TRBD1 agrees at 8 bases. Trimming removed 6 bases from V and 0 bases from J; junction bases left unmatched: 7. The CDR3 covers 15 residues. CDR1 SGHRS and CDR2 YFSETQ come from the germline V gene. The CDR3 nucleotides are TGCGCCAGCATGACAGGGGACAGCATGAACACTGAAGCTTTCTTT. This gives the protein CASMTGDSMNTEAFF.

This clone has a handful of counts. V gene TRBV2 combines with J gene TRBJ2-7; 9 bases align to TRBD2. The length of the CDR3 is 15 residues. V shed 2 bases and J 3 bases; nucleotides not matched to a gene: 5. Germline V gene sequence: CDR1 SNHLY, CDR2 FYNNEI. The DNA for the CDR3 is TGTGCCAGCAGTGAACGGCGGGAGGGCAACTACGAGCAGTACTTC. Amino acid sequence: CASSERREGNYEQYF.

This clone was counted a few times. The V gene is TRBV28, the J gene TRBJ2-7; 8 nucleotides line up with TRBD2. V gave up 6 bases and J gave up 0 bases; unmatched junction bases: 4. Germline CDR1 reads MDHEN; CDR2 reads SYDVKM. The CDR3 sequence is 14 residues long. This CDR3 is CASRLAGPSYEQYF. In DNA form, the CDR3 reads TGTGCCAGCAGGTTAGCGGGGCCCTCCTACGAGCAGTACTTC.

The CDR3 DNA is TGTGCCAGCTCACCACCGACGGGAGCCCTTTACAATGAGCAGTTCTTC. Translated: CASSPPTGALYNEQFF. The chain combines TRBV18 with TRBJ2-1; D is possibly TRBD2 (6 bases). This CDR3 is 16 amino acids long. Germline CDR1 is KGHSH and CDR2 is LQKENI. Trimming took off 0 bases at V and 4 bases at J, with 13 bases between the two ends.

The V gene is TRBV11-2, the J gene TRBJ2-3; D is uncertain. Germline assignment: CDR1 SGHAT and CDR2 FQNNGV. The CDR3 extends over 13 amino acids. Trimming pared 2 bases from V and 4 bases from J, leaving 7 bases between. CDR3 nucleotides: TGTGCCAGCAGCTTACCCAGCGCAGATACGCAGTATTTT. Its protein product is CASSLPSADTQYF.

As regards this clone: This specimen includes other DNA sequences encoding the same CDR3. V usage is TRBV9 and J usage is TRBJ2-1, with no clear D. This CDR3 is built from 12 residues. CDR1 and CDR2 from the germline V gene are SGDLS and YYNGEE. V lost 1 base and J lost 5, with 4 bases in between. CDR3 sequence: CASSVRHNEQFF. The DNA for the CDR3 is TGTGCCAGCAGCGTACGCCACAATGAGCAGTTCTTC.

The table lists this clone with a count of one. The chain is built from TRBV7-9 and TRBJ1-4; 9 nucleotides match TRBD1. CDR1 and CDR2 (germline): SEHNR, FQNEAQ (reference sequence). CDR3 length: 16 amino acids. V lost 3 bases to trimming and J lost 7 bases; unmatched junction nucleotides: 9. The CDR3 loop is CASSFFTGGIGEKLFF. DNA for the CDR3: TGTGCCAGCAGCTTTTTTACAGGGGGCATCGGTGAAAAACTGTTTTTT.

Comments on this clone: Other DNA sequences within the sample encode an identical CDR3. This chain uses TRBV5-1 with TRBJ1-5; D perhaps matches TRBD1 (5 bases). This CDR3 is built from 15 residues. CDR1 and CDR2 (germline): SGHRS, YFSETQ. The germline V and J ends were trimmed by 0 bases and 5 bases, with 12 bases remaining between them. The CDR3 region has the DNA TGCGCCAGCAGCTTGGGTTTAGGGGAGTATCAGCCCCAGCATTTT. It specifies CASSLGLGEYQPQHF.